This T cell receptor (beta chain) stems from a study of radiotherapy plus CTLA-4 blockade in lung cancer. V was cut by 2 bases and J by 0 bases, with 7 bases left in between. CDR3 length equals 14 residues. Germline V lookup: CDR1 SNHLY, CDR2 FYNNEI. Method: immunoSEQ multiplex PCR; TCRdb's copy keeps in-frame clones and lacks some. The repertoire consists of over 60,000 clones, with around 86% occurring once and the leading ten covering 40%. Sequencing used peripheral blood, obtained from a patient treated with radiotherapy plus ipilimumab. V is TRBV2 and J is TRBJ1-1, with D possibly TRBD1 on 5 matching bases. The TCR comes from a human donor with non-small cell lung cancer that progressed on radiotherapy plus ipilimumab. CDR3 DNA: TGTGCCAGCAGTGAAACAGGCTTGAACACTGAAGCTTTCTTT. This translates into CASSETGLNTEAFF.